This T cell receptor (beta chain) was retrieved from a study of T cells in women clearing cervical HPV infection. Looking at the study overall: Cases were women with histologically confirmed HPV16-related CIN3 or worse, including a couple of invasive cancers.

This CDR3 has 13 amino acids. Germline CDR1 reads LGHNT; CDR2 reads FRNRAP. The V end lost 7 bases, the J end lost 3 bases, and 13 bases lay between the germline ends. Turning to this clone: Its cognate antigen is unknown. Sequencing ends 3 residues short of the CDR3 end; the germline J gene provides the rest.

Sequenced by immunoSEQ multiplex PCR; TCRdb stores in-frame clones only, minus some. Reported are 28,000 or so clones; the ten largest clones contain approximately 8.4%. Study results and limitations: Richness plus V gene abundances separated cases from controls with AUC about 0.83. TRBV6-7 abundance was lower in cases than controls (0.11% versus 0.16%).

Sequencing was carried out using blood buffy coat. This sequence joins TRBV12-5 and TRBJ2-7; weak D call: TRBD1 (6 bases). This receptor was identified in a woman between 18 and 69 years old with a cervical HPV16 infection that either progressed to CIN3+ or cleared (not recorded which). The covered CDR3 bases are TGTGCTAGTGCCCAAGGGGGTGTCTACGAG. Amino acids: CASAQGGVYE. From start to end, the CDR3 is CASAQGGVYEQYF.